Only a few counts were recorded for the clone carrying this T cell receptor beta chain. Each participant's cohort was designated according to participant-reported clinical history. Germline V lookup: CDR1 MGHDK, CDR2 SYGVNS. CDR3 length: 14 amino acids. Trimming removed 7 bases from V and 6 bases from J, with 18 bases in between. This record belongs to a study of blood T cell repertoires in COVID-19. Study background: Samples of COVID-19 (acute and convalescent) were obtained from the United States, Italy and Spain.

Authors' processing steps: Quantification of nucleated cells was approximated via reference gene primer amplification. The repertoire was sequenced with immunoSEQ multiplex PCR; TCRdb's copy has only in-frame clones and lacks some. D and trimming were read from the DNA, whereas the V and J calls and clone size are those reported in that table. The repertoire has some 200,000 clones, about 85% of them found once; the top ten carry approximately 2.7%. V usage is TRBV25-1 and J usage is TRBJ1-1; D may be TRBD1 (5 bases). This TCR came from a young woman who had recovered from COVID-19. Sequences were obtained from PBMCs or T cells enriched from blood (not recorded which). CDR3: CASTQQAETAEAFF. The CDR3 DNA sequence: TGTGCCAGCACCCAACAGGCAGAGACCGCTGAAGCTTTCTTT.